This entry concerns a single T cell receptor beta chain. From the 5' RACE reads, TCRdb called clonotypes with MiXCR, one entry per CDR3 protein. This table has 55,000 to 70,000 distinct CDR3 sequences, 28% appearing once. V lost 3 bases to trimming and J lost 6 bases; unmatched junction nucleotides: 7. The CDR3 contains 14 residues. The germline V gene encodes CDR1 SGDLS and CDR2 YYNGEE. Memory CD4+ T cells were sorted as CD4+CD45RO+CD25- cells. The source material was tumor-infiltrating memory CD4+ T cells sorted from the breast tumor. Sample subset: memory CD4+ T cells, CD4+CD45RO+CD25-. V gene TRBV9 combines with J gene TRBJ2-7; 9 positions agree with TRBD2. The clonotype comes from a female donor with breast cancer. Written as DNA, the CDR3 is TGTGCCAGCAGCGCGGGACTAGCCAGTTTCGAGCAGTACTTC. Translated: CASSAGLASFEQYF.